The entry below describes one T cell receptor (beta chain). This record belongs to a study of shared clonotypes between healthy human individuals. Study as a whole: Ranging from 18 to 49 in age, donors were two women and a few men.

In the original analysis: ImmunoSEQ yielded junction-only sequences lacking quality scores, so filtering differed. This table comes from immunoSEQ multiplex PCR, and its TCRdb copy is limited to in-frame clones, with some not included. V and J calls and clone size are those listed in that table; D and trimming were worked out from the DNA. Of about 1.5 million clones in the sample, over 95% were seen once. Trimming cost V 5 bases and J 4 bases, with 9 bases left between them. CDR3 length equals 12 residues. Germline V lookup: CDR1 MDHEN, CDR2 SYDVKM. The clonotype comes from a man aged 30-40 years in good health. Input material: naive CD4+ T cells sorted from blood. Subset indicated: CD45RA+ positively selected. The chain is built from TRBV28 and TRBJ2-7, with D hard to call. The CDR3: CASSNSPYEQYF. The CDR3 DNA follows: TGTGCCAGCAGTAATTCCCCTTACGAGCAGTACTTC.